Following are 9 T cell receptor beta chains from one sample sequenced in a study of immune evolution from preneoplasia to lung adenocarcinoma. Measured with immunoSEQ multiplex PCR; TCRdb has only the in-frame clones, and not every one. The sample shows 13,000 or so clones, more than 70% of them seen only once. The sample consisted of FFPE tissue from an adenomatous hyperplasia lung lesion. Subset indicated: atypical adenomatous hyperplasia (AAH), lung preneoplasia. These TCRs come from a person aged 50 or older with lung adenocarcinoma.

The rearrangement links TRBV13 to TRBJ1-1; TRBD1 agrees at 8 bases. The germline CDR1 and CDR2 sequences are PRHDT and FYEKMQ (reference sequence). The CDR3 runs 15 residues. After removal of 3 bases from V and 0 bases from J, the junction contained 3 bases not matched to a gene. The CDR3 nucleotides are TGTGCCAGCAGCTTTCCACAGGGGGTGAACACTGAAGCTTTCTTT. Translated: CASSFPQGVNTEAFF. Variable domain in full (rest from reference TRBV13 and TRBJ1-1): AAGVIQSPRHLIKEKRETATLKCYPIPRHDTVYWYQQGPGQDPQFLISFYEKMQSDKGSIPDRFSAQQFSDYHSELNMSSLELGDSALYFCASSFPQGVNTEAFFGQGTRLTVV.

This chain connects TRBV6-1 to TRBJ2-4; the D is unclear. CDR1 MNHNS and CDR2 SASEGT come from the germline V gene. This CDR3 region has 17 residues. The V and J ends lost 0 bases and 0 bases respectively, with 12 bases between them. The DNA for the CDR3 is TGTGCCAGCAGTGAAGCGAAGGTTAGACTAGCCAAAAACATTCAGTACTTC. The encoded protein is CASSEAKVRLAKNIQYF.

The chain is built from TRBV6-5 and TRBJ2-1; 8 bases are shared with TRBD2. Trimming took 2 bases from V and 5 from J; bases not matched to a gene: 8. Germline CDR1 reads MNHEY; CDR2 reads SVGAGI. The CDR3 loop spans 16 amino acids. Here the CDR3 reads CASSYGVAGWDNEQFF. The CDR3 DNA follows: TGTGCCAGCAGTTACGGGGTAGCGGGATGGGACAATGAGCAGTTCTTC.

The J gene is TRBJ2-1, the V gene TRBV9; weak D call: TRBD1 (6 bases). The V end was cut by 1 base, the J end by 7 bases, with 6 bases between. Germline V gene data show CDR1 as SGDLS and CDR2 as YYNGEE. The CDR3 runs to 12 residues. The CDR3 here is CASSVQGNEQFF. The DNA of the CDR3 is TGTGCCAGCAGCGTACAGGGGAATGAGCAGTTCTTC. Full variable domain (outside the CDR3, taken from reference TRBV9 and TRBJ2-1): DSGVTQTPKHLITATGQRVTLRCSPRSGDLSVYWYQQSLDQGLQFLIQYYNGEERAKGNILERFSAQQFPDLHSELNLSSLELGDSALYFCASSVQGNEQFFGPGTRLTVL.

This chain connects TRBV7-8 to TRBJ2-3; D is unresolved. Germline CDR1 SGHVS, CDR2 FQNEAQ. Deletions cut 2 bases from V and 0 bases from J, with 15 bases between. The CDR3 runs to 17 residues. The CDR3 sequence: CASSLLPSVTSTDTQYF. CDR3 nucleotides: TGTGCCAGCAGCTTATTACCGTCAGTGACTAGCACAGATACGCAGTATTTT.

CDR3 amino acids: CAWGNRELAREQFF. Written as DNA, the CDR3 is TGTGCCTGGGGCAACAGGGAACTGGCCAGAGAGCAGTTCTTC. The V and J genes are TRBV30 and TRBJ2-1, with D maybe TRBD1 (6 bases). The CDR3 is 14 amino acids. Trimming pared 5 bases from V and 10 bases from J, leaving 21 bases between. Germline V gives CDR1 GTSNPN, CDR2 SVGIG (reference sequence).

This chain links TRBV5-1 with TRBJ2-7; TRBD2 matches at 11 bases. CDR3 length: 15 residues. V lost 4 bases and J lost 7; bases outside the gene matches: 10. Germline CDR1 reads SGHRS; CDR2 reads YFSETQ. CDR3 bases: TGCGCCAGCAGCATAAATAGCGGGAGGGCCGATGAGCAGTACTTC. Translation gives CASSINSGRADEQYF.

The rearrangement uses TRBV19 and TRBJ2-1; 7 nucleotides match TRBD1. The germline CDR1 and CDR2 sequences are LNHDA and SQIVND (reference sequence). CDR3 length equals 17 residues. The J segment lost 1 base and the V segment lost 5 bases, leaving 11 bases of the junction unmatched. The CDR3 reads CASSSGQTFLSYNEQFF. As DNA, the CDR3 is TGTGCCAGTAGTTCGGGACAGACTTTTCTATCCTACAATGAGCAGTTCTTC.

The rearrangement links TRBV28 to TRBJ1-6; D is unclear. With 5 bases removed from V and 0 bases from J, the gap between germline ends came to 14 bases. CDR1 MDHEN and CDR2 SYDVKM come from the germline V gene. The CDR3 loop spans 17 amino acids. DNA for the CDR3: TGTGCCAGCAGTCTCCCGACTGGCAGCTCCTATAATTCACCCCTCCACTTT. It translates to CASSLPTGSSYNSPLHF.